Each of the 13 T cell receptor beta chains below was sequenced from the same sample in a study of blood T cell repertoires in COVID-19. The data were produced by immunoSEQ multiplex PCR, yet TCRdb's version contains in-frame clones alone and is incomplete. The sample lists some 240,000 clones; around three quarters were seen once. Sequenced input: peripheral blood. These receptor sequences come from a woman in her 70s with acute or convalescent COVID-19.

The chain's CDR3 is CASRRGQDEKLFF. In DNA form, the CDR3 reads TGTGCCAGCAGGAGGGGGCAAGATGAAAAACTGTTTTTT. This chain joins TRBV5-4 and TRBJ1-4; 7 positions agree with TRBD1. Looked up from germline, CDR1 is SGHNT and CDR2 is YYREEE (reference sequence). The J segment lost 6 bases and the V segment lost 5 bases, leaving 4 bases of the junction unmatched. CDR3 length: 13 amino acids.

The chain combines TRBV5-1 with TRBJ1-3; D is possibly TRBD1 (5 bases). V dropped 4 bases and J dropped 2 bases, with 13 bases sitting between them. Germline CDR1 is SGHRS and CDR2 is YFSETQ. This CDR3 has 15 residues. CDR3: CASSRDRNPGNTIYF. The CDR3 coding sequence is TGCGCCAGCAGCCGCGACAGAAACCCTGGAAACACCATATATTTT.

V usage is TRBV25-1 and J usage is TRBJ1-4; the match to TRBD1 covers 7 bases. Germline V gene sequence: CDR1 MGHDK, CDR2 SYGVNS. V trimming: 3 bases; J trimming: 8 bases; junction bases outside the gene matches: 9. The CDR3 is 15 amino acids. The CDR3 DNA reads as TGTGCCAGCAGTGAGGATCGGGCAGGGGGAGAAAAACTGTTTTTT. This encodes CASSEDRAGGEKLFF.

This clone was recorded once. This chain connects TRBV20-1 to TRBJ2-3; 8 positions agree with TRBD1. Trimming took 3 bases from V and 0 from J; bases not matched to a gene: 8. Germline CDR1 is DFQATT and CDR2 is SNEGSKA (reference sequence). There are 16 residues in the CDR3. DNA for the CDR3: TGCAGTGCTAGTGCAGGGGGCGGGGTTAGCACAGATACGCAGTATTTT. Translated, it gives CSASAGGGVSTDTQYF.

The J gene is TRBJ2-5, the V gene TRBV12-3 or TRBV12-4, with a weak D call TRBD2 (7 bases). Trimming left V 5 bases short and J 4 bases short, with 11 bases between. The CDR3 loop spans 13 amino acids. This CDR3 is CASSPRGRETQYF. As DNA, the CDR3 is TGTGCCAGCAGTCCGCGGGGGCGAGAGACCCAGTACTTC.

This chain links TRBV9 with TRBJ1-1; possibly TRBD1 for D (6 bases). Germline V CDR1 and CDR2: SGDLS, YYNGEE. V was shortened by 0 bases and J by 1 base, with 10 bases between the two germline ends. The CDR3 spans 15 residues. CDR3 in amino acids: CASSVALGGNTEAFF. The CDR3 DNA sequence: TGTGCCAGCAGCGTAGCCCTAGGGGGGAACACTGAAGCTTTCTTT.

The CDR3 spells CASSREGNGADTQYF. The CDR3 DNA reads as TGTGCCAGCAGCAGGGAGGGGAATGGGGCAGATACGCAGTATTTT. The J gene is TRBJ2-3, the V gene TRBV7-6; 7 positions agree with TRBD2. The CDR3 is 15 residues long. CDR1 SGHVS and CDR2 FNYEAQ come from the germline V gene. V gave up 5 bases and J gave up 4 bases; unmatched junction bases: 9.

The chain combines TRBV30 with TRBJ1-2; 9 bases are a match to TRBD1. Looked up from germline, CDR1 is GTSNPN and CDR2 is SVGIG (reference sequence). V shed 2 bases, J shed 8 bases, and the junction held 9 bases outside the gene matches. This CDR3 has 14 residues. The CDR3 nucleotides are TGTGCCTGGAGTCCTACAGGGGGCGGCGTAGGCTACACCTTC. Its translation: CAWSPTGGGVGYTF.

This clone was seen once. V usage is TRBV2 and J usage is TRBJ1-2; 7 bases are a match to TRBD1. The CDR3 is 14 amino acids. The germline CDR1 and CDR2 sequences are SNHLY and FYNNEI. V dropped 7 bases and J dropped 5; count of bases not matched to a gene: 10. In nucleotides, the CDR3 is TGTGCCAGCAACCCCCTTGGGACAGATTATGGCTACACCTTC. It specifies CASNPLGTDYGYTF.

V is TRBV10-3 and J is TRBJ1-2; TRBD1 is a possible D gene (5 bases). This CDR3 is 18 amino acids long. V was cut by 6 bases and J by 1 base, with 24 bases left in between. Germline V lookup: CDR1 ENHRY, CDR2 SYGVKD. The CDR3 sequence is CAISDHIGTPAGNYGYTF. CDR3 bases: TGTGCCATCAGCGACCATATCGGGACCCCAGCGGGTAACTATGGCTACACCTTC.

This clone has just a few counts. The chain couples TRBV7-3 to TRBJ2-1; D gene unclear. The CDR3 loop spans 17 amino acids. V gave up 2 bases and J gave up 4 bases, with 18 bases separating them. Germline CDR1 reads SGHTA; CDR2 reads FQGTGA. CDR3 sequence reads: CASSLEATTPGYNEQFF. DNA of the CDR3: TGTGCCAGCAGCTTAGAAGCTACGACCCCCGGGTACAATGAGCAGTTCTTC.

This chain connects TRBV15 to TRBJ1-1; D possibly corresponds to TRBD1 (6 bases). CDR1 and CDR2 (germline): LNHNV, YYDKDF (reference sequence). This CDR3 has 13 amino acids. The V end lost 0 bases, the J end lost 7 bases, and 9 bases lay between the germline ends. The CDR3 DNA reads as TGTGCCACCAGCAGAGATCAAGGGGGTGAAGCTTTCTTT. This encodes CATSRDQGGEAFF. Variable domain in full (rest from reference TRBV15 and TRBJ1-1): DAMVIQNPRYQVTQFGKPVTLSCSQTLNHNVMYWYQQKSSQAPKLLFHYYDKDFNNEADTPDNFQSRRPNTSFCFLDIRSPGLGDTAMYLCATSRDQGGEAFFGQGTRLTVV.

The V gene is TRBV23-1, the J gene TRBJ2-7; 7 positions match TRBD1. TRBV23-1 is labeled an ORF, and its function is uncertain. The trim removed 9 bases at V and 3 bases at J, leaving 11 bases unmatched. The CDR3 covers 14 residues. In nucleotides, the CDR3 is TGCGCCAGTCCTTTAGGGACAGCTTTCTACGAGCAGTACTTC. Translating it yields CASPLGTAFYEQYF.